The sequence of this T cell receptor (beta chain) was determined in a study of spatial heterogeneity in lung cancer (dated by TCRdb to about 2019). General notes on the study: More beta-chain than alpha-chain transcripts were consistently detected, likely reflecting higher beta-chain transcript abundance. TCR alpha and beta repertoires were quantitatively compared across multiple tumor regions, matched nontumor lung and blood in non-small cell lung cancer. Nonsynonymous mutation counts, determined by whole-exome sequencing of tumor tissue, were related to features of the TCR repertoire. Both alpha and beta chains were TCR-sequenced in about 240 tumor regions, approximately 68 matched nontumor lung samples and roughly 50 PBMC samples obtained at surgery. In the raw uncorrected reads, each unique combination of TCR and UMI appeared on average more than ten times.

The paper as a whole reports these results and caveats: Additional single-cell paired TCR alpha and beta sequencing was considered necessary to confirm, at a functional level, the hypothesis that regional TCRs recognize regional mutations.

Comments on this clonotype: Its target antigen remains unknown. Base qualities are missing; no much larger clone stands one base away.

As encoded in the germline V gene (reference sequence), CDR1 is SGHKS while CDR2 is YYEKEE. The CDR3 runs 14 amino acids, cysteine and phenylalanine included. Only the CDR3 portion is preserved as DNA: 42 bases, with reading frame beginning at the first base. V is clipped by 0 bases and J by 2 bases, and the sequence between their germline boundaries is 9 bases long. The time point tag for this specimen amounts to: sample taken at primary tumor resection. Donors were some 78 patients with early-stage, untreated non-small cell lung cancer from the lung TRACERx cohort. Without any cell sorting, TCR sequencing was performed on whole RNA extracted either from tumor and nontumor lung tissue or from cryopreserved PBMC samples. Only patients for whom sufficient RNA was available from at least two tumor regions were selected for TCR sequencing. Tumor and adjacent nontumor lung specimens were reviewed by a lung pathologist before selection.

To prepare the library, 5' RACE was applied. The run used a NextSeq 500. In the TCR library protocol, a unique molecular identifier was attached to each TCR cDNA molecule so that PCR and sequencing errors could be corrected. Under the source paper's analysis protocol: TCR identification, UMI-based error correction and CDR3 extraction were performed with Decombinator tools. Expanded TCRs were defined as those above a frequency of 2 per 1,000, corresponding to the top 1% of the tumor frequency distribution. Renyi diversity was calculated using the R vegan package after each repertoire was subsampled 100 times to 5,000 TCRs. To build CDR3 similarity networks, amino acid triplet string-kernel similarity was used, and CDR3s were connected when their pairwise similarity was above 0.82. Using fastp trimming at Q25 and MiXCR clonotype assembly, TCRdb reanalyzed the public sequencing data and kept in-frame beta chains. Every distinct CDR3 protein forms one entry, paired with its most common genes and DNA. The V and J calls follow TCRdb's processing rather than the paper's. The table for this sample lists 40,000 or so distinct CDR3 sequences; 3% to 3.5% of them were counted only once. Of the sample, around 36% is held by the ten largest clones.

The sequence is built from TRBV5-5 and TRBJ2-7, with no D gene named confidently. The receptor comes from a male donor with early-stage non-small cell lung cancer. The material was normal lung tissue next to the tumor, obtained at surgery. The nucleotides are TGTGCCAGCAGCTTGGGTCCAGTAACCTACGAGCAGTACTTC. Protein translation: CASSLGPVTYEQYF.